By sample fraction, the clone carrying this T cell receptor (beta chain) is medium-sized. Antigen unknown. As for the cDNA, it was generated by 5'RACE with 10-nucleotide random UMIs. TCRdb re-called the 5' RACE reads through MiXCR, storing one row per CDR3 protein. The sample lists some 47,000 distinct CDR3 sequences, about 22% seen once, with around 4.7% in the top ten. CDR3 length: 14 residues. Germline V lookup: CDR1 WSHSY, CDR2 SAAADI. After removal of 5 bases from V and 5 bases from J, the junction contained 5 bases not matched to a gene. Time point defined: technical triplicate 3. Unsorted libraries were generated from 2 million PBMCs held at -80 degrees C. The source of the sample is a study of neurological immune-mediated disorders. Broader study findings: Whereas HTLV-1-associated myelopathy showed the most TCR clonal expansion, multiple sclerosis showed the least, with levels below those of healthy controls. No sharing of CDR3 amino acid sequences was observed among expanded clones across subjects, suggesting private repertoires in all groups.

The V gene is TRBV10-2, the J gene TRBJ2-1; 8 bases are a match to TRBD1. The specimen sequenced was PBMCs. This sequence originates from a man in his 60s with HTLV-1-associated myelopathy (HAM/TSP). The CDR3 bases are TGCGCCAGCAGTACGGGACAGGAGAACAATGAGCAGTTCTTC. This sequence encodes CASSTGQENNEQFF.